This T cell receptor beta chain was profiled in a study of blood T cell repertoires in COVID-19. In the study overall: Donors in the United States, Italy and Spain gave samples during acute or convalescent COVID-19.

As processed by the authors: Using reference gene primer amplification, nucleated cell counts were estimated. TCRdb's copy holds only in-frame clones and misses some; the assay was immunoSEQ multiplex PCR. V and J calls and clone size are as listed in that table; D and trimming were resolved from the DNA. Counted here are 150,000 to 200,000 clones, roughly 85% occurring once; the ten biggest clones make up roughly 11%. V trimming: 2 bases; J trimming: 5 bases; junction bases outside the gene matches: 9. Germline values: CDR1 SGHDT, CDR2 YYEEEE. This CDR3 is 15 amino acids long. The sequence was collected from a human donor with active or convalescent COVID-19. The donor label of this sample is uncertain. This sequence joins TRBV5-6 and TRBJ1-1; TRBD1 matches at 7 bases. The sample was peripheral blood. The CDR3 loop is CASSFGRTGVTEAFF. The DNA for the CDR3 is TGTGCCAGCAGCTTCGGAAGGACAGGCGTGACTGAAGCTTTCTTT.